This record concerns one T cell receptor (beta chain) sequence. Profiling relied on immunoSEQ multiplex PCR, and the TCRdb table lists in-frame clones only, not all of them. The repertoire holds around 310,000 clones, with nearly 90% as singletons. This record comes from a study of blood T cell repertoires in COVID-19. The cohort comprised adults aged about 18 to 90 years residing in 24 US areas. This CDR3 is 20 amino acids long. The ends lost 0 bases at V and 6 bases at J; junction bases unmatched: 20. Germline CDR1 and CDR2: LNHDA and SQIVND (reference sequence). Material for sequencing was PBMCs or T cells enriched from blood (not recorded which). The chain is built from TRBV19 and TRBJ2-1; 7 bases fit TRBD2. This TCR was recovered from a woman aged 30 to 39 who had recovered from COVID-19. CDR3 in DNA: TGTGCCAGTAGTATAGAAGGGATACCCAGACCGGGACTAAAGCCCAATGAGCAGTTCTTC. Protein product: CASSIEGIPRPGLKPNEQFF.